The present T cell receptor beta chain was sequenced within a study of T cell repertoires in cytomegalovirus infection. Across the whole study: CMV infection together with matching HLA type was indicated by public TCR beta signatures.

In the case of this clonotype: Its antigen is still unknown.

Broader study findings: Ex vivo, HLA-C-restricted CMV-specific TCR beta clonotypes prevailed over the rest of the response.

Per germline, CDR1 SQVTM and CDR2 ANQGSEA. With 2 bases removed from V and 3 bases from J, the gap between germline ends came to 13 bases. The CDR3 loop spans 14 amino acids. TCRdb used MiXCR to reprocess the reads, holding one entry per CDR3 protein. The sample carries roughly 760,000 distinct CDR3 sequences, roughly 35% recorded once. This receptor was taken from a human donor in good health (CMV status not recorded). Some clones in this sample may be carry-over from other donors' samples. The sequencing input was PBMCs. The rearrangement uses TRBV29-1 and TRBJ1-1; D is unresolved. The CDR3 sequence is CSVEPHGRDTEAFF. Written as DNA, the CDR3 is TGCAGCGTTGAACCCCACGGGAGAGACACTGAAGCTTTCTTT.